These 28 T cell receptor beta chains were sequenced from one sample in a study of Ad26.COV2.S vaccination and SARS-CoV-2 variants. Sequencing used immunoSEQ multiplex PCR; TCRdb keeps in-frame clones, though not all of them. The sample carries 350,000 to 450,000 clones, about 88% recorded once. As to treatment: 15 to 20 received Ad26.COV2.S at low or high dose, single or two shots; about 5 received placebo; per-sample allocation not given. Sampling was performed 63 days after the first vaccine or placebo injection. The starting material was peripheral blood, obtained in a trial of Ad26.COV2.S vaccine versus placebo. These receptors were obtained from a person between 18 and 65 years old who received the Ad26.COV2.S COVID-19 vaccine or a placebo.

The chain is built from TRBV6-5 and TRBJ1-6; D possibly corresponds to TRBD1 (5 bases). The CDR3 totals 15 residues. The V end was cut by 4 bases, the J end by 8 bases, with 15 bases between. Germline CDR1 MNHEY, CDR2 SVGAGI. The CDR3 region is CASSFSGGVDSPLHF. CDR3 in DNA: TGTGCCAGCAGTTTCTCGGGAGGGGTGGATTCACCCCTCCACTTT.

This sequence joins TRBV10-3 and TRBJ1-5; D unclear. Trimming removed 2 bases from V and 2 bases from J, with 10 bases in between. The CDR3 is 15 amino acids. Per the germline V gene, CDR1 is ENHRY and CDR2 is SYGVKD. The CDR3 sequence: CAISEMGSGNQPQHF. The CDR3 nucleotides read TGTGCCATCAGTGAGATGGGTTCGGGCAATCAGCCCCAGCATTTT.

The chain recombines TRBV30 with TRBJ1-3, with unresolved D. From germline, CDR1 is GTSNPN and CDR2 SVGIG (reference sequence). The CDR3 is made up of 14 amino acids. Trimming removed 0 bases from V and 0 bases from J, with 6 bases in between. The CDR3 nucleotides read TGTGCCTGGAGTGTCGGGATCTCTGGAAACACCATATATTTT. Translated, it gives CAWSVGISGNTIYF.

Comment on this clone: This sample also contains other DNA sequences that code for the same CDR3. V gene TRBV19 combines with J gene TRBJ2-7; 8 bases agree with TRBD2. CDR1 LNHDA and CDR2 SQIVND come from the germline V gene (reference sequence). The trim removed 6 bases at V and 4 bases at J, leaving 5 bases unmatched. This CDR3 contains 13 residues. The chain's CDR3 is CASSLAGGYEQYF. CDR3 DNA: TGTGCCAGTAGCCTCGCGGGGGGATACGAGCAGTACTTC.

J is TRBJ2-2 and V is TRBV10-1; 9 positions agree with TRBD1. The CDR3 runs 15 residues. Germline V gene data show CDR1 as WNHNN and CDR2 as SYGVQD (reference sequence). Trimming removed 6 bases from V and 1 base from J; junction bases left unmatched: 3. The CDR3 spells CASSEGQGNTGELFF. DNA of the CDR3: TGCGCCAGCAGCGAGGGACAGGGGAACACCGGGGAGCTGTTTTTT.

The gene calls are TRBV5-6 and TRBJ2-7; TRBD2 is a possible D gene (5 bases). V was trimmed by 2 bases and J by 0 bases, leaving 6 bases between them. Per the germline V gene, CDR1 is SGHDT and CDR2 is YYEEEE. This CDR3 has 13 amino acids. CDR3 amino acids: CASSFGSSYEQYF. In nucleotides, the CDR3 is TGTGCCAGCAGCTTTGGGAGCTCCTACGAGCAGTACTTC.

J is TRBJ2-1 and V is TRBV18; 11 positions agree with TRBD2. This CDR3 comprises 17 residues. Germline V CDR1 and CDR2: KGHSH, LQKENI. The V gene end was trimmed by 3 bases and the J gene end by 3 bases; junction bases not matched to a gene: 7. Here the CDR3 reads CASSPKPGTSGYNEQFF. CDR3 sequence (DNA): TGTGCCAGCTCACCGAAACCCGGGACTAGCGGCTACAATGAGCAGTTCTTC. Together with reference TRBV18 and TRBJ2-1, the CDR3 gives the full variable domain: NAGVMQNPRHLVRRRGQEARLRCSPMKGHSHVYWYRQLPEEGLKFMVYLQKENIIDESGMPKERFSAEFPKEGPSILRIQQVVRGDSAAYFCASSPKPGTSGYNEQFFGPGTRLTVL.

The CDR3 sequence: CATSAGTGVYGYTF. The CDR3 DNA is TGTGCCACCAGTGCTGGGACAGGGGTCTATGGCTACACCTTC. The J gene is TRBJ1-2, the V gene TRBV24-1; TRBD1 aligns across 10 bases. Germline trimming cut 5 bases from V and 4 bases from J; bases unmatched to any gene: 3. The CDR3 spans 14 residues. Per the germline V gene, CDR1 is KGHDR and CDR2 is SFDVKD.

V usage is TRBV9 and J usage is TRBJ1-3; 7 bases align to TRBD1. This CDR3 has 17 residues. From germline, CDR1 is SGDLS and CDR2 YYNGEE. The V gene end was trimmed by 4 bases and the J gene end by 3 bases; junction bases not matched to a gene: 13. The CDR3 sequence: CASSFYGGQVLGNTIYF. The CDR3 nucleotides read TGTGCCAGCAGCTTCTACGGCGGACAGGTCCTTGGAAACACCATATATTTT.

The chain carries TRBV5-1 and TRBJ1-1; D is possibly TRBD1 (6 bases). V gave up 7 bases and J gave up 1 base, with 14 bases separating them. CDR3 size: 14 residues. CDR1 is SGHRS, CDR2 YFSETQ, per germline. For the CDR3, the DNA is TGCGCCAGCGGATACCAGACAGGGAACACTGAAGCTTTCTTT. Its translation: CASGYQTGNTEAFF.

This clone was seen a few times. The chain links TRBV11-3 to TRBJ2-5; D gene ambiguous. This CDR3 has 14 amino acids. Germline-derived CDR1 and CDR2 are SGHNT and YENEEA. Trimming cost V 1 base and J 1 base, with 7 bases left between them. The CDR3 sequence: CASSLVSSQETQYF. The CDR3 bases are TGTGCCAGCAGCTTAGTATCCAGCCAAGAGACCCAGTACTTC.

CDR3 sequence reads: CASSPGPGTIYF. The CDR3 nucleotides read TGTGCCAGCTCACCCGGTCCTGGCACCATATATTTT. J is TRBJ1-3 and V is TRBV18; D unresolved. CDR1 and CDR2 from the germline V gene are KGHSH and LQKENI. Trimming left V 3 bases short and J 9 bases short, with 9 bases between. This CDR3 has 12 residues.

V is TRBV6-5 and J is TRBJ1-4; D is uncertain. V was pared by 4 bases and J by 0 bases, with 6 bases between. The CDR3 spans 14 residues. The germline V gene encodes CDR1 MNHEY and CDR2 SVGAGI. CDR3 coding DNA: TGTGCCAGCAGTTCCCATGCAACTAATGAAAAACTGTTTTTT. This translates into CASSSHATNEKLFF.

The rearrangement joins TRBV24-1 to TRBJ2-7; 7 bases map to TRBD2. The CDR3 totals 17 residues. Germline V CDR1 and CDR2: KGHDR, SFDVKD. V shed 3 bases, J shed 8 bases, and the junction held 18 bases outside the gene matches. CDR3 region: CATSDGGLGIPHRKQYF. CDR3 nucleotides: TGTGCCACCAGTGATGGTGGACTAGGAATACCTCATAGAAAGCAGTACTTC.

The CDR3 reads CASSQPYNEQFF. DNA of the CDR3: TGTGCCAGCAGCCAACCTTACAATGAGCAGTTCTTC. The V and J genes are TRBV5-8 and TRBJ2-1; D is uncertain. Germline CDR1 reads SGHTS; CDR2 reads YDEGEE. This CDR3 comprises 12 residues. V shed 4 bases and J shed 4 bases, with 6 bases lying between them.

DNA of the CDR3: TGTGCCAGCAGTTTTGGACAGGCCCCCACCGGGGAGCTGTTTTTT. Translating it yields CASSFGQAPTGELFF. This rearrangement joins TRBV6-5 to TRBJ2-2, with 7 bases matching TRBD1. CDR3 length: 15 residues. J gave up 4 bases and V 4 bases, and 6 bases lay outside the gene matches. Germline V gives CDR1 MNHEY, CDR2 SVGAGI.

The chain is built from TRBV11-2 and TRBJ1-1; tentatively, D is TRBD1 (5 bases). Looked up from germline, CDR1 is SGHAT and CDR2 is FQNNGV. Between the trimmed V and J ends, which lost 5 bases and 6 bases, there was a span of 19 bases. The CDR3 totals 15 residues. This chain's CDR3 is CASSPRRGVLPEAFF. The CDR3 nucleotides read TGTGCCAGCAGCCCCCGACGGGGGGTGCTGCCTGAAGCTTTCTTT.

This clone was detected once. This chain joins TRBV27 and TRBJ2-1; 7 bases agree with TRBD2. The trim removed 6 bases at V and 6 bases at J, leaving 8 bases unmatched. The length of the CDR3 is 14 residues. Looked up from germline, CDR1 is MNHEY and CDR2 is SMNVEV (reference sequence). CDR3: CASRGVGRGNEQFF. The DNA of the CDR3 is TGTGCCAGCAGAGGCGTTGGGAGGGGCAATGAGCAGTTCTTC.

The chain carries TRBV30 and TRBJ1-4; D remains unclear. This CDR3 region has 15 residues. Germline V gene sequence: CDR1 GTSNPN, CDR2 SVGIG (reference sequence). V gave up 1 base and J gave up 3 bases, with 12 bases separating them. The CDR3 DNA reads TGTGCCTGGAGTGCCCTCCGGGGAGCTAATGAAAAACTGTTTTTT. Protein sequence: CAWSALRGANEKLFF. Full variable domain (missing parts from reference TRBV30 and TRBJ1-4): SQTIHQWPATLVQPVGSPLSLECTVEGTSNPNLYWYRQAAGRGLQLLFYSVGIGQISSEVPQNLSASRPQDRQFILSSKKLLLSDSGFYLCAWSALRGANEKLFFGSGTQLSVL.

This rearrangement joins TRBV2 to TRBJ2-1; D is perhaps TRBD1 (6 bases). Trimming removed 6 bases at V and 9 bases at J, with 21 bases between. The length of the CDR3 is 15 residues. CDR1 and CDR2 from the germline V gene are SNHLY and FYNNEI. CDR3 in DNA: TGTGCCAGCAGGCAACAGGGTTGGGGATCTAGTGAGCAGTTCTTC. Encoded protein: CASRQQGWGSSEQFF.

The V gene is TRBV6-5, the J gene TRBJ1-1; no reliable D call. Germline values: CDR1 MNHEY, CDR2 SVGAGI. Trimming took 2 bases from V and 1 from J, leaving 8 bases between them. The CDR3 consists of 14 residues. The CDR3 loop reads CASSYRPKNTEAFF. The CDR3 DNA is TGTGCCAGCAGTTACAGGCCTAAGAACACTGAAGCTTTCTTT.

The V call is TRBV6-5, the J call TRBJ2-1; 8 bases map to TRBD1. V lost 7 bases and J lost 9; bases outside the gene matches: 11. CDR1 is MNHEY and CDR2 is SVGAGI in the germline V gene. The CDR3 consists of 14 residues. CDR3 sequence reads: CASTTGQARGEQFF. The CDR3 DNA follows: TGTGCCAGCACCACGGGACAGGCCAGGGGTGAGCAGTTCTTC.

V usage is TRBV28 and J usage is TRBJ2-3; D may be TRBD2 (6 bases). Germline V gene data show CDR1 as MDHEN and CDR2 as SYDVKM. V was trimmed by 1 base and J by 6 bases, leaving 14 bases between them. The CDR3 totals 15 residues. CDR3 DNA: TGTGCCAGCAGTTTATACTCGGGGGTAGGGGATACGCAGTATTTT. Translating it yields CASSLYSGVGDTQYF.

The V gene is TRBV5-6, the J gene TRBJ1-1, with 9 bases identical to TRBD1. With V trimmed by 4 bases and J by 8 bases, 15 bases remained unmatched. The germline V gene encodes CDR1 SGHDT and CDR2 YYEEEE. This CDR3 spans 16 amino acids. The CDR3 coding sequence is TGTGCCAGCAGCCTCTTTCGTAGACAGGGGGACGAGGAAGCTTTCTTT. Amino acid sequence: CASSLFRRQGDEEAFF.

J is TRBJ1-6 and V is TRBV28, with unresolved D. Looked up from germline, CDR1 is MDHEN and CDR2 is SYDVKM. V was clipped by 6 bases and J by 4 bases, with 13 bases between them. This CDR3 contains 15 residues. CDR3 region: CASRKTQSYNSPLHF. The CDR3 DNA follows: TGTGCCAGCAGAAAAACCCAATCATATAATTCACCCCTCCACTTT.

V gene TRBV9 combines with J gene TRBJ1-2, with a tentative D call TRBD1 (5 bases). The CDR3 covers 16 residues. Trimming stripped 0 bases from V and 8 bases from J, with 20 bases between. Germline CDR1 SGDLS, CDR2 YYNGEE. The CDR3 region is CASSVDEGRVGHGYTF. The CDR3 DNA reads TGTGCCAGCAGCGTAGATGAGGGCAGGGTGGGCCACGGCTACACCTTC.

This rearrangement joins TRBV9 to TRBJ2-2, with a possible D match to TRBD1 (5 bases). Germline lookup yields CDR1 SGDLS and CDR2 YYNGEE. This CDR3 region has 14 residues. The germline V and J ends were trimmed by 0 bases and 7 bases, with 10 bases remaining between them. Here the CDR3 reads CASSVAGIVGELFF. CDR3 DNA sequence: TGTGCCAGCAGCGTAGCAGGGATCGTCGGGGAGCTGTTTTTT.

The chain employs TRBV6-6 and TRBJ1-1; D is perhaps TRBD1 (5 bases). The CDR3 has 17 residues. CDR1 and CDR2 from the germline V gene are MNHNY and SVGAGI (reference sequence). V shed 5 bases and J shed 0 bases, with 19 bases lying between them. This chain's CDR3 is CASSLGPGRAMNTEAFF. CDR3 in DNA: TGTGCCAGCAGTCTCGGGCCGGGACGGGCGATGAACACTGAAGCTTTCTTT.